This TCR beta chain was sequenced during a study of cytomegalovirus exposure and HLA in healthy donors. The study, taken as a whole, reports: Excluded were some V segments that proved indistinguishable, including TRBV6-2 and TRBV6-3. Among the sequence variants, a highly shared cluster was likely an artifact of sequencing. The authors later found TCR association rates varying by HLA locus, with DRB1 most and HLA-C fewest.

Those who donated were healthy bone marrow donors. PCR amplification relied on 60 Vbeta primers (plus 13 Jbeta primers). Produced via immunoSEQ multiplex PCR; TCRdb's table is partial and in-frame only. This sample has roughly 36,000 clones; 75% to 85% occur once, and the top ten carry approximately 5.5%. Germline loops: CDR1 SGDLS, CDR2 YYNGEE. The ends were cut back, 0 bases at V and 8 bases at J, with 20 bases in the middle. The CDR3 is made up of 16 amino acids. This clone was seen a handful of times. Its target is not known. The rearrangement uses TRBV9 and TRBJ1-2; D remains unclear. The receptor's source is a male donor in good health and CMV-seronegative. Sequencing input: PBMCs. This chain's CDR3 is CASSVVGGRGSRGYTF. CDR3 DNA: TGTGCCAGCAGCGTAGTAGGAGGGCGCGGTTCGAGGGGCTACACCTTC.